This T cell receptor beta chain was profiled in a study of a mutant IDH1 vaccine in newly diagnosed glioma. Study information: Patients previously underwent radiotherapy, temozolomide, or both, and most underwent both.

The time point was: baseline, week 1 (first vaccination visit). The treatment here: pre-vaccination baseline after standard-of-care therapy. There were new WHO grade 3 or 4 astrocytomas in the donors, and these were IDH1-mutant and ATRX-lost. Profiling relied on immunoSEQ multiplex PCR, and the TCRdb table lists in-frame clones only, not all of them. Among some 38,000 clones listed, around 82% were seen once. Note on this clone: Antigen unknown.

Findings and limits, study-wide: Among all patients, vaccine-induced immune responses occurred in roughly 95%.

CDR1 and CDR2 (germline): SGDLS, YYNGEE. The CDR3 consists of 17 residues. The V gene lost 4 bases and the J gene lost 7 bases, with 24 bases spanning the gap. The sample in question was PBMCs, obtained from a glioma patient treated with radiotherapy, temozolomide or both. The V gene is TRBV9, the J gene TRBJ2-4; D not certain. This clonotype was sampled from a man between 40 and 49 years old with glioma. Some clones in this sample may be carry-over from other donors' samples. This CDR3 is CASSPKKSGMVENIQYF. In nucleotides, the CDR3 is TGTGCCAGCAGCCCCAAAAAGAGTGGGATGGTTGAGAACATTCAGTACTTC.